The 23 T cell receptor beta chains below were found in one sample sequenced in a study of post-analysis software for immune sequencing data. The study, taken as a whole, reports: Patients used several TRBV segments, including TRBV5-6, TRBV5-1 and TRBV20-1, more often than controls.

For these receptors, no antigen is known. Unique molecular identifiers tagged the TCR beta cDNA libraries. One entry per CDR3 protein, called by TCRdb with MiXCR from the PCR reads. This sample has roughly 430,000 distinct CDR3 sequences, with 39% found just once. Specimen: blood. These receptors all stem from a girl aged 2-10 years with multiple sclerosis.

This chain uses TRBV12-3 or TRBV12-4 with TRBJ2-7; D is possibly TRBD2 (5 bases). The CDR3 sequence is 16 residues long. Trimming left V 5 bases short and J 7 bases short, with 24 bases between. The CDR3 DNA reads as TGTGCCAGCAGTGCCCAGATGGCGGAGGTCGGCAATGAGCAGTACTTC. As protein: CASSAQMAEVGNEQYF.

Here the CDR3 reads CATSPTPAGIYNEQFF. As DNA, the CDR3 is TGTGCCACCAGTCCAACCCCGGCAGGGATTTACAATGAGCAGTTCTTC. The genes are TRBV24-1 and TRBJ2-1; a possible D gene is TRBD1 (5 bases). This CDR3 is built from 16 residues. Germline CDR1 KGHDR, CDR2 SFDVKD. V was trimmed by 6 bases and J by 4 bases, leaving 18 bases between them.

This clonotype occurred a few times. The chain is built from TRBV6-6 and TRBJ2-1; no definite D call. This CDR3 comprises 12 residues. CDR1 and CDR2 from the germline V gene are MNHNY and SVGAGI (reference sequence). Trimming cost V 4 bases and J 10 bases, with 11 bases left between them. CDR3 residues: CASSSLVSEQFF. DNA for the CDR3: TGTGCCAGCAGTTCCTTGGTTAGCGAGCAGTTCTTC.

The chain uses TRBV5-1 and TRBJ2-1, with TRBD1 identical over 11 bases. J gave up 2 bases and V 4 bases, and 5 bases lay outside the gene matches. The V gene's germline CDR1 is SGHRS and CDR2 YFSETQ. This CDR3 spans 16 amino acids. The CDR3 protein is CASSPWDRGTYNEQFF. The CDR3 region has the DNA TGCGCCAGCAGCCCTTGGGACAGGGGGACCTACAATGAGCAGTTCTTC.

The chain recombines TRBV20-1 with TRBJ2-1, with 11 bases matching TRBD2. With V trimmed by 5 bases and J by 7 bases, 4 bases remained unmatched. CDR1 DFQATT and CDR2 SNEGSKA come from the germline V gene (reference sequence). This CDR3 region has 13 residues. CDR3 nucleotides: TGCAGTGCTCAACTAGCGGGAGTGAATGAGCAGTTCTTC. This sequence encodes CSAQLAGVNEQFF.

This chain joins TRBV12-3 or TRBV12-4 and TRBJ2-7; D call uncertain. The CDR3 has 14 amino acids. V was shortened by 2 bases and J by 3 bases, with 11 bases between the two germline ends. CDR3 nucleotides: TGTGCCAGCAGTTTACTCAGCATAAACTACGAGCAGTACTTC. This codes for CASSLLSINYEQYF.

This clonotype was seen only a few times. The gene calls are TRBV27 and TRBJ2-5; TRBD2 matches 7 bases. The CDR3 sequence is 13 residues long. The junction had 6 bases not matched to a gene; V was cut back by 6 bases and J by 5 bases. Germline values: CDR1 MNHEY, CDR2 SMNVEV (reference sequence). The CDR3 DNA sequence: TGTGCCAGCAGCCGTGCGGGGGTGGAGACCCAGTACTTC. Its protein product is CASSRAGVETQYF.

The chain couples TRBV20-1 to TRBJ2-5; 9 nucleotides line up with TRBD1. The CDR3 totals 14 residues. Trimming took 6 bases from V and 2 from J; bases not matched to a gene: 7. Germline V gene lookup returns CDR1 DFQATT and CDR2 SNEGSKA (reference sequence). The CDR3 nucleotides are TGCAGTGCCGACAGGGGGATGGGGCAAGAGACCCAGTACTTC. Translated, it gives CSADRGMGQETQYF.

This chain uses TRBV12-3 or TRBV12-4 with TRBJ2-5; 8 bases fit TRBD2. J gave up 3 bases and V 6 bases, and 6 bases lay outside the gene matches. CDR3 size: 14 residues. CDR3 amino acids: CASRSTAGEETQYF. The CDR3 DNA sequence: TGTGCCAGCAGGTCAACAGCGGGAGAAGAGACCCAGTACTTC.

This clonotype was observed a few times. CDR3 amino acids: CATSESGIRSYEQYF. In DNA form, the CDR3 reads TGTGCCACCAGTGAATCAGGGATTAGGTCCTACGAGCAGTACTTC. The J gene is TRBJ2-7, the V gene TRBV24-1; D possibly corresponds to TRBD1 (5 bases). Between the trimmed V and J ends, which lost 4 bases and 1 base, there was a span of 13 bases. CDR1 is KGHDR, CDR2 SFDVKD, per germline. The CDR3 spans 15 residues.

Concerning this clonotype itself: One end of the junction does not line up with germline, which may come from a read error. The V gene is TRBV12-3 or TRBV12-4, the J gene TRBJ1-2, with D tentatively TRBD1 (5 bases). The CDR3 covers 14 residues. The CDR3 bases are TGTGCCAACAGTTCCGCGGTCCGGGGACGGGGCTACACCTTC. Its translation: CANSSAVRGRGYTF.

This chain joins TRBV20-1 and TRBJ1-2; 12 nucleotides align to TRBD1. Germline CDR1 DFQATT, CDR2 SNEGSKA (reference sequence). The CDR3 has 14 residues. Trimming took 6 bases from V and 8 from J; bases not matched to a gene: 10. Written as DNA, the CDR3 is TGCAGTGCCGAGGGACAGGGGGCGAGTTTGGGCTACACCTTC. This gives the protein CSAEGQGASLGYTF.

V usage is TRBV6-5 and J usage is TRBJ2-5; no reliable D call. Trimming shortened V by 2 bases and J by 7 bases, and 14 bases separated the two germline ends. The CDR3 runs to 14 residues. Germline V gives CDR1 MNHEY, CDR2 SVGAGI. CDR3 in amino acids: CASSYSMTGGTQYF. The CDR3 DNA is TGTGCCAGCAGTTACAGCATGACTGGTGGGACCCAGTACTTC.

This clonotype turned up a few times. CDR3 DNA: TGTGCCAGCAGCTTAGTCTCCAGCGAGGGGCAAGAGACCCAGTACTTC. This codes for CASSLVSSEGQETQYF. This chain links TRBV7-9 with TRBJ2-5, with D perhaps matching TRBD1 or TRBD2 (5 bases each). Looked up from germline, CDR1 is SEHNR and CDR2 is FQNEAQ (reference sequence). The CDR3 spans 16 residues. The V and J ends lost 1 base and 2 bases respectively, with 14 bases between them.

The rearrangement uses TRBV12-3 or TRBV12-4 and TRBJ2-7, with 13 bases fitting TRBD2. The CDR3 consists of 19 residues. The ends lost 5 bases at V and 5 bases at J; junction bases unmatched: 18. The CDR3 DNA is TGTGCCAGCAGTGAAGGACTAGCGGGAGCCTTAGGTGATCGTCACGAGCAGTACTTC. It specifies CASSEGLAGALGDRHEQYF.

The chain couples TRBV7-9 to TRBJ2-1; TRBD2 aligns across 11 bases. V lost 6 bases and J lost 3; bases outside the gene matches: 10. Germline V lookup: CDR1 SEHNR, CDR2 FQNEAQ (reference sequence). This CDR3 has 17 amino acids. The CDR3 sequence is CASRPNLAGGLYNEQFF. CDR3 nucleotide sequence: TGTGCCAGCAGGCCCAATTTAGCGGGAGGGCTCTACAATGAGCAGTTCTTC.

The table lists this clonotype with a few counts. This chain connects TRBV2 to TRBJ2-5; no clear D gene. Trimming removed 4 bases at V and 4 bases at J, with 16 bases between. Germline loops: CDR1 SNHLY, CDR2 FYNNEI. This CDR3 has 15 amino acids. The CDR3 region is CASSGGPWAAETQYF. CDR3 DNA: TGTGCCAGCAGTGGGGGTCCCTGGGCCGCAGAGACCCAGTACTTC.

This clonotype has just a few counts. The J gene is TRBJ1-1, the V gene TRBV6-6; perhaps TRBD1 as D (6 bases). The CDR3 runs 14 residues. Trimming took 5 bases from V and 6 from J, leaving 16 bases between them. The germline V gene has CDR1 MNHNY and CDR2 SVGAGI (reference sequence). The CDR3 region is CASSAPGHRPEAFF. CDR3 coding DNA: TGTGCCAGCAGTGCTCCGGGACACCGCCCTGAAGCTTTCTTT.

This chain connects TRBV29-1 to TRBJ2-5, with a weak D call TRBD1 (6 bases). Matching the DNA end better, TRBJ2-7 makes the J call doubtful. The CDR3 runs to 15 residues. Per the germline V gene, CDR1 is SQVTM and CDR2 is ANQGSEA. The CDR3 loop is CSVVTGTPVWVEQYF. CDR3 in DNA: TGCAGCGTTGTAACAGGGACACCTGTTTGGGTCGAGCAGTACTTC.

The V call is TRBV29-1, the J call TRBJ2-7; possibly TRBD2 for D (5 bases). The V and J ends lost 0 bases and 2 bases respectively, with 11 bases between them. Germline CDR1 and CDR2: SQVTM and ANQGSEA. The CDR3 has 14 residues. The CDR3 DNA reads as TGCAGCGTTGAAGATGAAGTCGGGACCTACGAGCAGTACTTC. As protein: CSVEDEVGTYEQYF.

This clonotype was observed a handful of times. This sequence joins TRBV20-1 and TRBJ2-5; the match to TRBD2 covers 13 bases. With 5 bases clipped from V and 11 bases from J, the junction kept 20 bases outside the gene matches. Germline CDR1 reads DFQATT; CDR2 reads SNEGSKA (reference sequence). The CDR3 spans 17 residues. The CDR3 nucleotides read TGCAGTGCTTTACTAGCGGGAGGGCCTAAGGAATCGGGGGAGCAGTACTTC. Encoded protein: CSALLAGGPKESGEQYF.

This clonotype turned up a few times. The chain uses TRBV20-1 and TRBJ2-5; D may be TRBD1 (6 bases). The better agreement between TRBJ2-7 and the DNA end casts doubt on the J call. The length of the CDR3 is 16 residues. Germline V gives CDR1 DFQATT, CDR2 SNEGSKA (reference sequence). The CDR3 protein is CSATTLDADSTHEQYF. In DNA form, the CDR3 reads TGCAGTGCTACTACCTTGGACGCGGACAGCACCCACGAGCAGTACTTC.

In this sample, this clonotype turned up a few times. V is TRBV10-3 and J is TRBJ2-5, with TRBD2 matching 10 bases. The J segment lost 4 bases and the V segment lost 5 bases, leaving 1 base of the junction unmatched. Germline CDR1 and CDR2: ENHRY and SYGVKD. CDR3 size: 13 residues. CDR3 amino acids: CAISSGRAETQYF. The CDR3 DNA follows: TGTGCCATCAGTAGCGGGAGGGCAGAGACCCAGTACTTC.